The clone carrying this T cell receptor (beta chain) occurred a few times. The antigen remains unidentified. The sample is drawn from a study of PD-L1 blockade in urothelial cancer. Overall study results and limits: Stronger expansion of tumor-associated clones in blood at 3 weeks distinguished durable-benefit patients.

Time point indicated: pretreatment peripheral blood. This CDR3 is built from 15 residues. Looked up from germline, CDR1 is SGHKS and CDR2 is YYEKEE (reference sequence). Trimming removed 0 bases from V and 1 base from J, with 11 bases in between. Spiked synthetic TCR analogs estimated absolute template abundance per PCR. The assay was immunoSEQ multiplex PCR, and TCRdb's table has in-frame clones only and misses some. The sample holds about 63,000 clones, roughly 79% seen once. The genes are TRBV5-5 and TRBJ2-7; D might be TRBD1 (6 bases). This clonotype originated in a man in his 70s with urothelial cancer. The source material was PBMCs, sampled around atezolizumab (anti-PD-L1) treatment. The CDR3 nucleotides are TGTGCCAGCAGCTTGGTCCCACAGGGATCCTACGAGCAGTACTTC. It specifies CASSLVPQGSYEQYF.